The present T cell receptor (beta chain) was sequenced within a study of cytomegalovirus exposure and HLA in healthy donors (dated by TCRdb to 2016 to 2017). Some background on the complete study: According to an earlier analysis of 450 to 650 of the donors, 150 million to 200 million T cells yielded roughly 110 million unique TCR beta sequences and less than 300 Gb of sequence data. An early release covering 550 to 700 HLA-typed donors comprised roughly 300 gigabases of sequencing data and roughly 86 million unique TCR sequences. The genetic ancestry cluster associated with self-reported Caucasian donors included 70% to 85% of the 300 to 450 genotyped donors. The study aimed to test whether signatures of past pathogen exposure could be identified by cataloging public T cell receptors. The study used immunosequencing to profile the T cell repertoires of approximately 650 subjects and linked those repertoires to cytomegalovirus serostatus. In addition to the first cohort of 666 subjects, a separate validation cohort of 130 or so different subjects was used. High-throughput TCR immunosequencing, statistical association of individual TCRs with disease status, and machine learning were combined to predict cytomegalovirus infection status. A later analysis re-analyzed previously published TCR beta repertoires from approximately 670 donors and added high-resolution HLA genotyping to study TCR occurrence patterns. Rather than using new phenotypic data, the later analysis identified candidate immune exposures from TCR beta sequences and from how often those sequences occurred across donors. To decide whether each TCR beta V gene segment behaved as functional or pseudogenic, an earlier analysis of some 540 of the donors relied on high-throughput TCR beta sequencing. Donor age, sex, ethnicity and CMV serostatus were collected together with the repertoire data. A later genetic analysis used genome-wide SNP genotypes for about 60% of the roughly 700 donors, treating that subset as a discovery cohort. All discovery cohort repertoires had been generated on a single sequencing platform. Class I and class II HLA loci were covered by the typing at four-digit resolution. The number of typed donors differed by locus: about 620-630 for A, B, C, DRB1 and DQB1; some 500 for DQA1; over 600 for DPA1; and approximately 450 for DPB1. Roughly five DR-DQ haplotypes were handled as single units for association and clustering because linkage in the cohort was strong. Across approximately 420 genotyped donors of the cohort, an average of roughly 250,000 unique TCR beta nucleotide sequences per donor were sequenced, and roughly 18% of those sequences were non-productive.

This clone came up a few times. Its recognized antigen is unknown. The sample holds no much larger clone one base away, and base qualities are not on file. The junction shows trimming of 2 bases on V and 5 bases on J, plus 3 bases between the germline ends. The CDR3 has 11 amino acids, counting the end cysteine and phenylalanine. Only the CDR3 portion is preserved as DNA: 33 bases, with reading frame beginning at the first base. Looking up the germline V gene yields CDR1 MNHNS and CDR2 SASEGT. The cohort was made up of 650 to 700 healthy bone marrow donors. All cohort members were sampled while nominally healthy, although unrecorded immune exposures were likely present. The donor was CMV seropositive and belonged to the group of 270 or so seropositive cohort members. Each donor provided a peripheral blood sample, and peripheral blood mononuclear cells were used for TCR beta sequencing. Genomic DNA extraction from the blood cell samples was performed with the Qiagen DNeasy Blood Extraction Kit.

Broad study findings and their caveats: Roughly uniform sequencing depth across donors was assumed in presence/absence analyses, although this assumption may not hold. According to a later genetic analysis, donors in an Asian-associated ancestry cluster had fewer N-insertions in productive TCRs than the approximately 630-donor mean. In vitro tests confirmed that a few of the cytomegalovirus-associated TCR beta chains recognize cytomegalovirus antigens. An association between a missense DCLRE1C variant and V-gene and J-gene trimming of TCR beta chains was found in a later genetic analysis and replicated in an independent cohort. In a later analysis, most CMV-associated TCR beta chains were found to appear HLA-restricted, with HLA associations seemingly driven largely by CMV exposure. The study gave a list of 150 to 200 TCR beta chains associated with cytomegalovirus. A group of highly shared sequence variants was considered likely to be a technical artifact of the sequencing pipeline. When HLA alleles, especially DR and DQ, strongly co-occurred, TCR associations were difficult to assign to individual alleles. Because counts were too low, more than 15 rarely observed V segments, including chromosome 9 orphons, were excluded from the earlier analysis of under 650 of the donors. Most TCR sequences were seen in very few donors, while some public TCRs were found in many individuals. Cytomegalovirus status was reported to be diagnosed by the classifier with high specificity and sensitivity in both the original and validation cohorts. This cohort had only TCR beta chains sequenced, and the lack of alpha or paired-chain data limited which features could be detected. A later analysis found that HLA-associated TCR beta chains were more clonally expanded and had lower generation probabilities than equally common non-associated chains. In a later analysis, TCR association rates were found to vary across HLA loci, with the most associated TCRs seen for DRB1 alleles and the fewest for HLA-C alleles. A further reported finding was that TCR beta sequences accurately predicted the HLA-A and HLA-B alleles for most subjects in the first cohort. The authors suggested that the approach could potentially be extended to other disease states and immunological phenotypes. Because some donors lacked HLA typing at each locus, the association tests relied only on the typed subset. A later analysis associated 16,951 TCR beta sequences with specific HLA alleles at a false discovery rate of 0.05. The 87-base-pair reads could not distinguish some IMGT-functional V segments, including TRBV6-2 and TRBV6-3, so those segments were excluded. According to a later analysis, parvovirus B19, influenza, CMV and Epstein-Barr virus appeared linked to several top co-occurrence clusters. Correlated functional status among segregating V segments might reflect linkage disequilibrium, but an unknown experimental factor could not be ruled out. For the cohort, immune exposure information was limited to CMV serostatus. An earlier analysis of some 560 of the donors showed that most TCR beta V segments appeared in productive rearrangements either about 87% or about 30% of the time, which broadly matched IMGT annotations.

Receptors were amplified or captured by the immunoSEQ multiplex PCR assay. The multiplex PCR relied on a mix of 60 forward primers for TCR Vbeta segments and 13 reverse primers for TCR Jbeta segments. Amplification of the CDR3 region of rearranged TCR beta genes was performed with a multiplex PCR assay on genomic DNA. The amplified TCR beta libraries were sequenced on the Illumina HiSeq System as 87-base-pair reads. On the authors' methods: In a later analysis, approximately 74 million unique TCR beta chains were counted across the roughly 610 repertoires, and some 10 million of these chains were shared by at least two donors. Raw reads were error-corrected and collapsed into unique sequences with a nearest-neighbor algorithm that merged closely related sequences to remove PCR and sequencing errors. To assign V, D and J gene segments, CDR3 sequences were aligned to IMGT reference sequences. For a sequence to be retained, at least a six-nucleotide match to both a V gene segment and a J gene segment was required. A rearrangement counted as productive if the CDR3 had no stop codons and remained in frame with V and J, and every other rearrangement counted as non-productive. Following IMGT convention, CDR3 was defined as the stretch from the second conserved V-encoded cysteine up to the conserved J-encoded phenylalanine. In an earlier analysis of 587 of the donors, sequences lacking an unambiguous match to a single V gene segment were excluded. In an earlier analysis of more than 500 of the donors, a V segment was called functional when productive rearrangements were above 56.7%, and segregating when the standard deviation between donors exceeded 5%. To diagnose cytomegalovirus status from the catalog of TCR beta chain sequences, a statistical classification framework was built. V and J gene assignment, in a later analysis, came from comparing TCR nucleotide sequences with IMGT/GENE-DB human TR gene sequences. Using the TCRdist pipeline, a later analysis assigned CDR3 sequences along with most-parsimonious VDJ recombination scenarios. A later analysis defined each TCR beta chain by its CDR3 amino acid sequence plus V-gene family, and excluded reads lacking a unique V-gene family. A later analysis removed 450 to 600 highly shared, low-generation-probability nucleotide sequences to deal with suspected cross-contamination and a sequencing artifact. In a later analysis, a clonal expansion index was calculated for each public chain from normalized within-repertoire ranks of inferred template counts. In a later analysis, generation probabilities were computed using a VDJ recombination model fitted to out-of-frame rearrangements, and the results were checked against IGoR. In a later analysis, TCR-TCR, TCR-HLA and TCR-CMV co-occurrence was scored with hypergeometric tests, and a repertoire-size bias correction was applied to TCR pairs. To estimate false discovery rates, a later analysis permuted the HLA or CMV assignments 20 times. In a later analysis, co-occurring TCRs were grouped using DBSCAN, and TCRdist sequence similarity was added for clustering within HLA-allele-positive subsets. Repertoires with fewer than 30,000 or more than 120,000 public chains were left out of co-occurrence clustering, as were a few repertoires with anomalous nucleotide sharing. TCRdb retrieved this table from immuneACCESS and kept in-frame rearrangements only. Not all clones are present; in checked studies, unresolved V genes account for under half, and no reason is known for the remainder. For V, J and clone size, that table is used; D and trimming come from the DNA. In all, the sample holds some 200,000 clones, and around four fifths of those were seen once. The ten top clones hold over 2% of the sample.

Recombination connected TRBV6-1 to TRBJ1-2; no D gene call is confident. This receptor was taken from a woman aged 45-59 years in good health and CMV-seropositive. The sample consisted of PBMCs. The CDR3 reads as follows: CASSELYGYTF. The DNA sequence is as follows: TGTGCCAGCAGTGAACTGTATGGCTACACCTTC.